The 30 T cell receptor beta chains in this list originate from one sample, sequenced in a study of regulatory T cells in long-lasting Graves disease. Library construction for TCR beta used iRepertoire HTBI primers and Arm-PCR of CDR3 regions. TCRdb independently ran MiXCR on the multiplex PCR reads; one entry per CDR3 protein. The repertoire includes under 250,000 distinct CDR3 sequences, just over 20% of them detected once, and approximately 15% sits in the top ten. Specified time point: newly diagnosed GD, antithyroid drugs for less than 3 months. Isolated PBMC RNA provided the starting material for the TCR library. The sample consisted of peripheral blood mononuclear cells (PBMCs), taken at new diagnosis, from a patient treated with antithyroid drugs. All receptors derive from a female donor with Graves disease.

This clonotype has a count of ten or more. The chain links TRBV12-3 or TRBV12-4 to TRBJ2-6, with TRBD2 as a possible D gene (6 bases). V was shortened by 5 bases and J by 0 bases, with 20 bases between the two germline ends. The CDR3 length is 19 residues. Here the CDR3 reads CASSLRTTRLGSGANVLTF. The DNA for the CDR3 is TGTGCCAGCAGTCTGCGCACAACCAGACTAGGCTCTGGGGCCAACGTCCTGACTTTC.

This clonotype was seen at least ten times. J is TRBJ2-1 and V is TRBV15, with 11 bases that match TRBD1. This CDR3 comprises 16 residues. Per the germline V gene, CDR1 is LNHNV and CDR2 is YYDKDF (reference sequence). J was trimmed by 8 bases and V by 4 bases; bases with no gene match: 10. The CDR3 DNA follows: TGTGCCACCAGCACCTTAGGGGGACAGGGGGAGTATGAGCAGTTCTTC. Amino acid sequence: CATSTLGGQGEYEQFF.

This clonotype was found many times. The V and J genes are TRBV27 and TRBJ2-6; tentatively, D is TRBD2 (6 bases). V was clipped by 4 bases and J by 4 bases, with 8 bases between them. The CDR3 spans 14 residues. CDR1 MNHEY and CDR2 SMNVEV come from the germline V gene (reference sequence). CDR3 in amino acids: CASSWGVGANVLTF. The CDR3 DNA follows: TGTGCCAGCAGTTGGGGGGTAGGGGCCAACGTCCTGACTTTC.

This clonotype was counted many times. The V and J genes are TRBV14 and TRBJ1-1; D may be TRBD1 (5 bases). The ends were cut back, 6 bases at V and 0 bases at J, with 17 bases in the middle. Germline assignment: CDR1 SGHDN and CDR2 FVKESK. The CDR3 loop spans 16 amino acids. CDR3 in amino acids: CASSGNEGPMNTEAFF. The CDR3 nucleotides read TGTGCCAGCAGTGGAAATGAGGGACCGATGAACACTGAAGCTTTCTTT.

This clonotype was picked up a small number of times. The V gene is TRBV15, the J gene TRBJ2-7, with D unclear. This CDR3 contains 13 residues. The V and J ends lost 0 bases and 4 bases respectively, with 7 bases between them. Germline assignment: CDR1 LNHNV and CDR2 YYDKDF (reference sequence). The CDR3 region is CATSREGIYEQYF. In DNA, the CDR3 is TGTGCCACCAGCAGAGAAGGGATTTACGAGCAGTACTTC.

This clonotype has at least ten counts. V is TRBV9 and J is TRBJ2-2, with TRBD2 matching 9 bases. CDR3 size: 18 residues. Unmatched junction bases numbered 8, after V lost 1 base and J lost 1 base. Looked up from germline, CDR1 is SGDLS and CDR2 is YYNGEE. This CDR3 reads CASSVPGAGGLNTGELFF. The CDR3 region has the DNA TGTGCCAGCAGCGTACCGGGGGCGGGAGGGCTGAACACCGGGGAGCTGTTTTTT.

This clonotype was detected many times. The CDR3 DNA follows: TGCAGCTCCCGATCCGAGGCTGAAGCTTTCTTT. Amino acid sequence: CSSRSEAEAFF. This chain links TRBV29-1 with TRBJ1-1, with D unclear. There are 11 residues in the CDR3. V was cut by 8 bases and J by 6 bases, with 13 bases left in between. Germline assignment: CDR1 SQVTM and CDR2 ANQGSEA.

J is TRBJ2-5 and V is TRBV7-2; TRBD1 might be the D (5 bases). The CDR3 spans 14 residues. Germline loops: CDR1 SGHTA, CDR2 FQGNSA. V gave up 3 bases and J gave up 6 bases, with 14 bases separating them. In DNA form, the CDR3 reads TGTGCCAGCAGCTTCTCCGCAGGGATAAAGACCCAGTACTTC. Protein sequence: CASSFSAGIKTQYF.

This clonotype was counted at least ten times. The CDR3 spells CATSLSGEQGRTEAFF. CDR3 DNA sequence: TGTGCCACCTCCCTATCAGGGGAACAGGGACGCACTGAAGCTTTCTTT. The chain combines TRBV24-1 with TRBJ1-1; D is possibly TRBD1 (6 bases). Germline loops: CDR1 KGHDR, CDR2 SFDVKD. CDR3 length: 16 residues. Trimming removed 9 bases from V and 4 bases from J, with 23 bases in between.

At least ten counts were recorded for this clonotype. The chain is built from TRBV11-1 and TRBJ2-3; TRBD1 agrees at 10 bases. The CDR3 is made up of 18 amino acids. Per the germline V gene, CDR1 is SGHAT and CDR2 is FQDESV (reference sequence). V lost 5 bases to trimming and J lost 5 bases; unmatched junction nucleotides: 16. For the CDR3, the DNA is TGTGCCAGCAGCCCCTCACAAGCCGGGACAGGGGTTGGAGATACGCAGTATTTT. Protein product: CASSPSQAGTGVGDTQYF.

The chain recombines TRBV6-2 or TRBV6-3 with TRBJ1-2; D not certain. Trimming shortened V by 6 bases and J by 3 bases, and 5 bases separated the two germline ends. Germline V gives CDR1 MNHEY, CDR2 SVGEGT. CDR3 size: 11 residues. The CDR3 reads CASRGYYGYTF. For the CDR3, the DNA is TGTGCCAGCAGGGGGTACTATGGCTACACCTTC.

The sample holds a few counts of this clonotype. The chain recombines TRBV7-8 with TRBJ2-7; possibly TRBD1 for D (6 bases). Trimming removed 5 bases at V and 6 bases at J, with 14 bases between. There are 13 residues in the CDR3. Germline CDR1 and CDR2: SGHVS and FQNEAQ. The chain's CDR3 is CASSQTHRAEQYF. The CDR3 nucleotides read TGTGCCAGCAGCCAAACCCACAGGGCCGAGCAGTACTTC.

Concerning this clonotype itself: The DNA is omitted, as the CDR3 cannot be located on it reliably, and the CDR3 follows TCRdb's listing. V is TRBV27 and J is TRBJ2-7; the table gives TRBD2 as D, unverified against the DNA. The CDR3 spans 16 amino acids, including both terminal residues. CDR1 is MNHEY, CDR2 SMNVEV, per germline (reference sequence). CDR3 in amino acids: CASSTSVAIGTYEQYF.

This clonotype has only a few counts. This chain links TRBV12-5 with TRBJ2-2; TRBD2 matches at 8 bases. Trimming at V came to 6 bases and at J to 0 bases, leaving 12 bases not matched to a gene. Germline V lookup: CDR1 LGHNT, CDR2 FRNRAP. This CDR3 is 18 amino acids long. The CDR3 sequence: CASGIPKGSGANTGELFF. As DNA, the CDR3 is TGTGCTAGTGGGATTCCGAAGGGTAGCGGGGCGAACACCGGGGAGCTGTTTTTT. Looking up the rest from reference TRBV12-5 and TRBJ2-2 gives the full variable domain: DARVTQTPRHKVTEMGQEVTMRCQPILGHNTVFWYRQTMMQGLELLAYFRNRAPLDDSGMPKDRFSAEMPDATLATLKIQPSEPRDSAVYFCASGIPKGSGANTGELFFGEGSRLTVL.

This clonotype was recorded many times. The chain joins TRBV28 to TRBJ1-6; D is unclear. The CDR3 runs 16 residues. Trimming removed 3 bases at V and 4 bases at J, with 13 bases between. Germline lookup yields CDR1 MDHEN and CDR2 SYDVKM. In DNA form, the CDR3 reads TGTGCCAGCAGTTTCTTCAGTGGCAGTTATAATTCACCCCTCCACTTT. It encodes CASSFFSGSYNSPLHF. The entire variable domain, with the rest obtained from reference TRBV28 and TRBJ1-6, is as follows: DVKVTQSSRYLVKRTGEKVFLECVQDMDHENMFWYRQDPGLGLRLIYFSYDVKMKEKGDIPEGYSVSREKKERFSLILESASTNQTSMYLCASSFFSGSYNSPLHFGNGTRLTVT.

This clonotype was seen repeatedly, ten times or more. The chain recombines TRBV5-1 with TRBJ2-5; D gene ambiguous. The V end was cut by 4 bases, the J end by 0 bases, with 13 bases between. CDR1 is SGHRS, CDR2 YFSETQ, per germline. The CDR3 covers 15 residues. The CDR3 loop is CASSPLEHNQETQYF. In nucleotides, the CDR3 is TGCGCCAGCAGCCCCTTGGAACACAACCAAGAGACCCAGTACTTC.

Points on this clonotype: A clone one base away is much larger, so this may be a read error. The chain carries TRBV5-4 and TRBJ1-2; 7 nucleotides agree with TRBD1. The V gene's germline CDR1 is SGHNT and CDR2 YYREEE (reference sequence). The CDR3 is 14 residues long. J gave up 6 bases and V 2 bases, and 7 bases lay outside the gene matches. The CDR3 bases are TGTGCCAGCAGCTTAGACAGGGAGGGTGATGGCTACACCTTC. Encoded protein: CASSLDREGDGYTF.

V gene TRBV2 combines with J gene TRBJ1-5; 7 bases agree with TRBD1. Germline values: CDR1 SNHLY, CDR2 FYNNEI. Trimming took 6 bases from V and 7 from J; bases not matched to a gene: 6. The CDR3 extends over 13 amino acids. The CDR3, as DNA: TGTGCCAGCAGAGGAGAGACAGGGCAGCCCCAGCATTTT. Translating gives CASRGETGQPQHF.

This clonotype occurred a few times. The chain carries TRBV19 and TRBJ1-5, with 7 bases that match TRBD1. The V gene end was trimmed by 5 bases and the J gene end by 0 bases; junction bases not matched to a gene: 7. This CDR3 has 16 amino acids. CDR1 and CDR2 from the germline V gene are LNHDA and SQIVND (reference sequence). CDR3 nucleotide sequence: TGTGCCAGTAGTTCGACAGGGCCTTATAGCAATCAGCCCCAGCATTTT. Protein product: CASSSTGPYSNQPQHF.

On this clonotype itself: A much larger clone lies a single base off, so this may be a read error. The chain combines TRBV11-2 with TRBJ2-6, with D unresolved. The germline V gene encodes CDR1 SGHAT and CDR2 FQNNGV. There are 14 residues in the CDR3. The CDR3 DNA reads as TGTGCCAGCAGCCCCCGGTCTGGGGTCAACGTCCTGACTTTC. Amino acid sequence: CASSPRSGVNVLTF.

This chain uses TRBV12-3 or TRBV12-4 with TRBJ1-2; D may be TRBD1 (6 bases). V dropped 7 bases and J dropped 5 bases, with 14 bases sitting between them. This CDR3 has 13 residues. CDR3 residues: CASTLAGAYGYTF. In nucleotides, the CDR3 is TGTGCCAGCACCTTAGCAGGGGCATATGGCTACACCTTC.

The chain carries TRBV11-2 and TRBJ1-2; the D gene is possibly TRBD1 (6 bases). This CDR3 is built from 12 residues. The V and J ends lost 5 bases and 7 bases respectively, with 11 bases between them. Germline values: CDR1 SGHAT, CDR2 FQNNGV. The CDR3: CASSPSGVGYTF. For the CDR3, the DNA is TGTGCCAGCAGCCCGTCAGGGGTTGGCTACACCTTC.

In its sample, this clonotype was seen many times. The genes are TRBV13 and TRBJ2-7; D is tentatively TRBD1 or TRBD2 (6 bases each). Germline V gives CDR1 PRHDT, CDR2 FYEKMQ (reference sequence). V was pared by 3 bases and J by 2 bases, with 17 bases between. This CDR3 region has 16 residues. The CDR3 DNA reads as TGTGCCAGCAGCTTCCCTACCGGGGGCGGGACCTACGAGCAGTACTTC. Amino acid sequence: CASSFPTGGGTYEQYF. The entire variable domain, with the rest obtained from reference TRBV13 and TRBJ2-7, is as follows: AAGVIQSPRHLIKEKRETATLKCYPIPRHDTVYWYQQGPGQDPQFLISFYEKMQSDKGSIPDRFSAQQFSDYHSELNMSSLELGDSALYFCASSFPTGGGTYEQYFGPGTRLTVT.

This clonotype has ten or more counts. The J gene is TRBJ2-3, the V gene TRBV6-2 or TRBV6-3; 11 nucleotides align to TRBD2. The junction had 7 bases not matched to a gene; V was cut back by 4 bases and J by 4 bases. CDR1 is MNHEY and CDR2 is SVGEGT in the germline V gene. The CDR3 extends over 16 amino acids. The CDR3 spells CASSLAGGTRSDTQYF. In DNA, the CDR3 is TGTGCCAGCAGTTTAGCGGGGGGGACTAGGTCAGATACGCAGTATTTT.

As for this clonotype: A read error may explain this, as a much larger clone is one base away. V usage is TRBV7-2 and J usage is TRBJ1-4; maybe TRBD1 (5 bases). The CDR3 length is 15 residues. Germline assignment: CDR1 SGHTA and CDR2 FQGNSA. Trimming removed 0 bases at V and 8 bases at J, with 13 bases between. DNA for the CDR3: TGTACCAGCAGCTTAGCGATCCAGGGTGGGGAAAAACTGTTTTTT. It is translated as CTSSLAIQGGEKLFF.

J is TRBJ2-7 and V is TRBV7-2, with D perhaps matching TRBD2 (5 bases). Trimming left V 1 base short and J 3 bases short, with 10 bases between. The CDR3 is 14 amino acids. The germline CDR1 and CDR2 sequences are SGHTA and FQGNSA. CDR3 in amino acids: CASSLGPGYYEQYF. Here the CDR3 DNA reads TGTGCCAGCAGCTTAGGTCCGGGATACTACGAGCAGTACTTC.

This clonotype was seen at least ten times. V is TRBV12-3 or TRBV12-4 and J is TRBJ1-2, with D maybe TRBD1 (5 bases). This CDR3 spans 14 amino acids. The V gene lost 1 base and the J gene lost 4 bases, with 10 bases spanning the gap. The CDR3, as DNA: TGTGCCAGCAGTTTAGAGACAGACATCTATGGCTACACCTTC. It translates to CASSLETDIYGYTF.

This clonotype was seen repeatedly, ten times or more. The chain carries TRBV7-3 and TRBJ2-7; 8 nucleotides match TRBD2. This CDR3 spans 13 amino acids. The junction had 3 bases not matched to a gene; V was cut back by 2 bases and J by 6 bases. Germline CDR1 is SGHTA and CDR2 is FQGTGA. CDR3 region: CASSLHSGSEQYF. CDR3 nucleotides: TGTGCCAGCAGCTTACACAGCGGGAGCGAGCAGTACTTC. Full variable domain (missing parts from reference TRBV7-3 and TRBJ2-7): GAGVSQTPSNKVTEKGKYVELRCDPISGHTALYWYRQSLGQGPEFLIYFQGTGAADDSGLPNDRFFAVRPEGSVSTLKIQRTERGDSAVYLCASSLHSGSEQYFGPGTRLTVT.

This clonotype was counted ten times or more. The chain uses TRBV7-3 and TRBJ2-2; 7 bases map to TRBD1. The CDR3 totals 15 residues. Losses at the gene ends were 4 bases for V and 1 base for J; bases not matched to a gene: 3. CDR1 is SGHTA, CDR2 FQGTGA, per germline. The CDR3 DNA reads as TGTGCCAGCAGCTCACAGGGGAAGAACACCGGGGAGCTGTTTTTT. Its translation is CASSSQGKNTGELFF.

The chain recombines TRBV10-2 with TRBJ2-7; maybe TRBD2 (5 bases). Germline V CDR1 and CDR2: WSHSY, SAAADI. Trimming took 4 bases from V and 4 from J, leaving 11 bases between them. CDR3 length equals 13 residues. Here the CDR3 reads CASSARRGYEQYF. CDR3 sequence (DNA): TGCGCCAGCAGTGCCAGACGGGGATACGAGCAGTACTTC.